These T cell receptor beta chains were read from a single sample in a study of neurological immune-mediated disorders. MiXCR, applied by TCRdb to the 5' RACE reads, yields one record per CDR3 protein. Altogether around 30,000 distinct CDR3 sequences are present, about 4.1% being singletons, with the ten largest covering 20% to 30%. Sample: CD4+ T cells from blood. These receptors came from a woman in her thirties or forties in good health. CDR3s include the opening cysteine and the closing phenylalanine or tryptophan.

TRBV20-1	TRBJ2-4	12	CSARDQKNIQYF
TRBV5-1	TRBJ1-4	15	CASSAGTANNEKLFF
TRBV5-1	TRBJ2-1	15	CASSFVRGVLNEQFF
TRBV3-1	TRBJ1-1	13	CASTSGPQTEAFF
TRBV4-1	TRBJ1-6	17	CASSQDPGTNPPPPLHF
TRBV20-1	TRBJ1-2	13	CSASAGTGGSYTF
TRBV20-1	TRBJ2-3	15	CSARSGDRGTDTQYF
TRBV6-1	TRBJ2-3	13	CASNRQGTDTQYF
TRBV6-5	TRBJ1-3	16	CASSQYRVTSGNTIYF
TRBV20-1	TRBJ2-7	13	CSVEGRTTYEQYF